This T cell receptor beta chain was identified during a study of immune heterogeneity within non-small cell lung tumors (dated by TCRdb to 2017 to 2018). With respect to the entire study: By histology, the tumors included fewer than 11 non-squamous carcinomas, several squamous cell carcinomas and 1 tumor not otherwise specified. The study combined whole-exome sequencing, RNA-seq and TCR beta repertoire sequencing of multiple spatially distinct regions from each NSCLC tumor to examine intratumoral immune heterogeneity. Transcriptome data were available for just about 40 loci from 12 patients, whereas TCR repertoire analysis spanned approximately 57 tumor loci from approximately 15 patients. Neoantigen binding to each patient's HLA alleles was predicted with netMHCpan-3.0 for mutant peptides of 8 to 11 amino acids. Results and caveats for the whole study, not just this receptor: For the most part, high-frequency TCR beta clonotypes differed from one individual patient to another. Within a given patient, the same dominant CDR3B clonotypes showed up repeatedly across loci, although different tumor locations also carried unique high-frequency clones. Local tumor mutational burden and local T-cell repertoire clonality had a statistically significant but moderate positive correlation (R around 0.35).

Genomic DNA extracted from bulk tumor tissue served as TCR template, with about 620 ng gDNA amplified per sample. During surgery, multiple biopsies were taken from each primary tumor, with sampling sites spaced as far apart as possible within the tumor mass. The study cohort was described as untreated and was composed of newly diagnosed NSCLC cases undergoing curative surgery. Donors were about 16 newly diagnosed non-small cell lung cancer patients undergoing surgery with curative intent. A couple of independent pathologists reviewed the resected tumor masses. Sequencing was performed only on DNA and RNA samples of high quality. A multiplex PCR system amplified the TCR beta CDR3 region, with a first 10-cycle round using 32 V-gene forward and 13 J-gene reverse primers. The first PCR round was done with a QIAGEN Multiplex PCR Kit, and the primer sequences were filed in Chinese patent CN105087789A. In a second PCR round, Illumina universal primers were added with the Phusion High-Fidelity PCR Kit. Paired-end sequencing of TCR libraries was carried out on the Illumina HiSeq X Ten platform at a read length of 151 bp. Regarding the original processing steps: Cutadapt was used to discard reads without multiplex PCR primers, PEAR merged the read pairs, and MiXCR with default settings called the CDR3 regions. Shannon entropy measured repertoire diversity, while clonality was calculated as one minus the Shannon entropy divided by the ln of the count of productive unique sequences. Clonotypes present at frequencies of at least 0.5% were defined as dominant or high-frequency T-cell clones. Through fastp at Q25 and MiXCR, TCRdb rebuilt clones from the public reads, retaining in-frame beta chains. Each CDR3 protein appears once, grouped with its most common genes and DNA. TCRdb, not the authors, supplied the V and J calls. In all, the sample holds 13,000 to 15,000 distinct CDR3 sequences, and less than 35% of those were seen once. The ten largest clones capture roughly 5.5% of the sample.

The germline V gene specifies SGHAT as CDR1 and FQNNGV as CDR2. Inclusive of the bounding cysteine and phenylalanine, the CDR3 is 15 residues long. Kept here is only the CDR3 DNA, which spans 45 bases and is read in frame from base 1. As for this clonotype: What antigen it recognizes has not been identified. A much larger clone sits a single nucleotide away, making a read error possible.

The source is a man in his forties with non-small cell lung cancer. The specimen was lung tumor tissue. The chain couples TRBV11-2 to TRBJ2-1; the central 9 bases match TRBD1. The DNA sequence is TGTGCCAGCAGCTCGGGACAGGGCGGTGACAATGTGCAGTTCTTC. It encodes CASSSGQGGDNVQFF.